A selection of T cell receptor beta chains follows, all from one sample in a study of T cell responses to AZD1222 COVID-19 vaccine. Clones were sequenced by immunoSEQ multiplex PCR, and TCRdb holds only the in-frame ones, with some missing. The data show about 120,000 clones, around 85% seen once. This specimen consisted of peripheral blood, obtained on day 0 of MenACWY control vaccination. These receptors were taken from an adult in good health. The CDR3 runs from the conserved cysteine through the conserved F or W. D genes are given only for firm matches. Clone size, where shown, is once, few, many, or a class for clones that have expanded.

D: -; V: TRBV7-8; size: -; J: TRBJ1-4; CDR3: CASSQVRATNEKLFF; DNA: TGTGCCAGCAGCCAGGTGCGAGCAACTAATGAAAAACTGTTTTTT
D: -; V: TRBV9; size: once; J: TRBJ1-1; CDR3: CASSVGHSNTEAFF; DNA: TGTGCCAGCAGCGTAGGACACTCGAACACTGAAGCTTTCTTT
D: TRBD1; V: TRBV4-2; size: few; J: TRBJ1-3; CDR3: CASSLGQGATGNTIYF; DNA: TGTGCCAGCAGCTTGGGACAGGGAGCAACTGGAAACACCATATATTTT
D: -; V: TRBV5-6; size: once; J: TRBJ2-7; CDR3: CASSAMGNEQYF; DNA: TGTGCCAGCAGCGCCATGGGCAACGAGCAGTACTTC
D: -; V: TRBV6-1; size: -; J: TRBJ1-1; CDR3: CASSDGGTYTEAFF; DNA: TGTGCCAGCAGTGATGGTGGCACTTACACTGAAGCTTTCTTT
D: TRBD2; V: TRBV3-1/TRBV3-2; size: -; J: TRBJ2-1; CDR3: CASSQVRGLAGGLPYNEQFF; DNA: TGTGCCAGCAGCCAAGTGCGAGGACTAGCGGGGGGTCTACCCTACAATGAGCAGTTCTTC
D: TRBD1; V: TRBV5-1; size: -; J: TRBJ1-4; CDR3: CASGEGATTNEKLFF; DNA: TGCGCCAGCGGGGAGGGGGCTACAACTAATGAAAAACTGTTTTTT
D: -; V: TRBV5-8; size: -; J: TRBJ1-5; CDR3: CASSPIPRRLHQPQHF; DNA: TGTGCCAGCAGCCCCATCCCACGACGGCTTCATCAGCCCCAGCATTTT
D: -; V: TRBV7-8; size: -; J: TRBJ2-7; CDR3: CASTSTGYEQYF; DNA: TGTGCCAGCACTTCAACAGGGTACGAGCAGTACTTC
D: TRBD1; V: TRBV27; size: -; J: TRBJ1-5; CDR3: CASSQGQGDVWNQPQHF; DNA: TGTGCCAGCAGTCAAGGACAGGGGGATGTTTGGAATCAGCCCCAGCATTTT
D: TRBD1; V: TRBV2; size: -; J: TRBJ1-5; CDR3: CASSGLTGTGDQPQHF; DNA: TGTGCCAGCAGTGGCCTGACAGGGACAGGCGATCAGCCCCAGCATTTT
D: TRBD1; V: TRBV6-5; size: -; J: TRBJ2-5; CDR3: CASRAGTGVIQTQYF; DNA: TGTGCCAGCAGGGCCGGGACAGGGGTCATACAGACCCAGTACTTC
D: TRBD1; V: TRBV12-5; size: few; J: TRBJ2-5; CDR3: CASGRGQGGETQYF; DNA: TGTGCTAGTGGGAGGGGACAGGGAGGAGAGACCCAGTACTTC
D: TRBD1; V: TRBV28; size: few; J: TRBJ1-2; CDR3: CASSTGGSVRGYTF; DNA: TGTGCCAGCAGCACAGGGGGGAGTGTACGGGGCTACACCTTC
D: TRBD2; V: TRBV2; size: once; J: TRBJ2-3; CDR3: CASREDRGGTDTQYF; DNA: TGTGCCAGCAGAGAAGATCGGGGGGGCACAGATACGCAGTATTTT
D: -; V: TRBV7-2; size: -; J: TRBJ1-1; CDR3: CASSRYAAEAFF; DNA: TGTGCCAGCAGCCGATATGCGGCTGAAGCTTTCTTT